The clone carrying this TCR gamma chain was picked up a small number of times. Its specificity is not known. TCRdb re-called clones from the PCR reads using CATT. The repertoire has about 4,500 gamma-chain clones, about 31% of them found once; the top ten carry nearly 3%. The sample comes from a study of human gamma delta and Vdelta1 T cells. General study points: Reportedly, Delta One T cells were polyclonal and broadly targeted acute myeloid leukemia.

This CDR3 is 16 amino acids long. V lost 1 base and J lost 3; bases outside the gene matches: 12. Germline values: CDR1 VTNTFY, CDR2 YDVSTARD (reference sequence). The TCR sequence derives from a human donor in good health. This sequence joins TRGV3 and TRGJ1 or TRGJ2. The sample taken for sequencing was Vdelta1 gamma-delta T cells from blood grown in culture (DOT cells). The CDR3 sequence: CATWDSGPSLYYKKLF. The CDR3 region has the DNA TGTGCCACCTGGGACAGCGGCCCCTCCCTTTATTATAAGAAACTCTTT.